This is a list of T cell receptor beta chains from one sample in a study of CD8 T cells in ankylosing spondylitis. Via MiXCR, TCRdb re-called the 5' RACE reads, giving one row per CDR3 protein. The sample lists roughly 120,000 distinct CDR3 sequences; approximately 6.8% were seen once. The sample consisted of blood, either unsorted or a sorted T cell fraction (not recorded which). The receptors derive from a male donor with ankylosing spondylitis or in good health (not recorded which). CDR3s include the opening cysteine and the closing phenylalanine or tryptophan. The order of the fields is J gene, V gene, D gene, clone size, CDR3 DNA, CDR3 protein. A D gene is named only where the DNA matches it firmly. Rows may omit the clone size; those that give it use once, few, many or a size class.

J gene: TRBJ1-1; V gene: TRBV30; D gene: NA; clone size: many; CDR3 DNA: TGTGCCTGGAGTGTACGAGTCAGGGACTCTGAAGCTTTCTTT; CDR3 protein: CAWSVRVRDSEAFF
J gene: TRBJ2-7; V gene: TRBV7-2; D gene: TRBD1; clone size: NA; CDR3 DNA: TGTGCCAGCAGCCCAAGCTCGGGACAGAAAACTTACGAGCAGTACTTC; CDR3 protein: CASSPSSGQKTYEQYF
J gene: TRBJ1-2; V gene: TRBV29-1; D gene: TRBD1; clone size: many; CDR3 DNA: TGCAGCGACGCCGGGACAGGTTATGGCTACACCTTC; CDR3 protein: CSDAGTGYGYTF
J gene: TRBJ2-2; V gene: TRBV12-3/TRBV12-4; D gene: NA; clone size: many; CDR3 DNA: TGTGCCAGCAGAGGCGGGGAGCTGTTTTTT; CDR3 protein: CASRGGELFF
J gene: TRBJ2-5; V gene: TRBV12-3/TRBV12-4; D gene: TRBD1; clone size: many; CDR3 DNA: TGTGCCAGCAGTTTTCAGGGGGCAGGCCAAGAGACCCAGTACTTC; CDR3 protein: CASSFQGAGQETQYF
J gene: TRBJ2-5; V gene: TRBV7-9; D gene: NA; clone size: many; CDR3 DNA: TGTGCCAGCAGCTTAGTCTTGAACCAAGAGACCCAGTACTTC; CDR3 protein: CASSLVLNQETQYF
J gene: TRBJ2-7; V gene: TRBV3-1; D gene: TRBD2; clone size: NA; CDR3 DNA: TGTGCCTGCTGCCAAGGGGACGAACTAGCGGAGGCCTACGAGCAGTACTTC; CDR3 protein: CACCQGDELAEAYEQYF
J gene: TRBJ2-7; V gene: TRBV12-3/TRBV12-4; D gene: TRBD1; clone size: many; CDR3 DNA: TGTGCTTGCGGGGACAGGGGTTTACACGAGCAGTACTTC; CDR3 protein: CACGDRGLHEQYF
J gene: TRBJ2-1; V gene: TRBV11-3; D gene: NA; clone size: many; CDR3 DNA: TGTGCCAGCAGCTCAGGCAGGGTGCATGAGCAGTTCTTC; CDR3 protein: CASSSGRVHEQFF
J gene: TRBJ2-2; V gene: TRBV28; D gene: NA; clone size: many; CDR3 DNA: TGTGCCAGCATTTCCGCACAGAACACCGGGGAGCTGTTTTTT; CDR3 protein: CASISAQNTGELFF